The sequence of this TCR beta chain was determined in a study of shared clonotypes between healthy human individuals. V shed 9 bases and J shed 2 bases, with 16 bases lying between them. The germline gives CDR1 MNHNS, CDR2 SASEGT. The CDR3 runs to 14 residues. The donor population consisted of healthy HIV-negative adults with no recent acute infections or vaccinations. General study points: Limited genetic and exposure-history diversity came from having few donors. Estimated richness was generally greater in naive than memory subsets.

Sorted-subset replicate PCR reactions were performed with approximately 200 ng DNA, corresponding to 25,000 to 35,000 T cell genomes. The data were produced by immunoSEQ multiplex PCR, yet TCRdb's version contains in-frame clones alone and is incomplete. The repertoire consists of more than 550,000 clones, with about two thirds occurring once and the leading ten covering around 1.7%. In regard to this clone: What it binds is not known.

The sample was memory CD4+ T cells sorted from blood. The sample's subset: CD45RA-negative fraction. The clonotype comes from a woman younger than 45 in good health. The chain joins TRBV6-1 to TRBJ2-5, with D unclear. As DNA, the CDR3 is TGTGCCAGAGCCTTCGAGCGAGAGCAAGAGACCCAGTACTTC. Protein product: CARAFEREQETQYF.